Below, 30 T cell receptor beta chains from the same sample are listed, as sequenced in a study of cytomegalovirus exposure and HLA in healthy donors. PCR employed 60 Vbeta and 13 Jbeta primers. The data were produced by immunoSEQ multiplex PCR, yet TCRdb's version contains in-frame clones alone and is incomplete. The data contain about 180,000 clones, just over 75% of them singletons. The sequenced sample was PBMCs. The receptors here all came from a woman aged 60-75 years in good health and CMV-seropositive.

As DNA, the CDR3 is TGTGCCAGCAGCTTAGAGTACAGTCCAGGCTACACCTTC. This codes for CASSLEYSPGYTF. The V gene is TRBV7-2, the J gene TRBJ1-2; D uncertain. Germline V gene sequence: CDR1 SGHTA, CDR2 FQGNSA. Trimming cost V 1 base and J 8 bases, with 11 bases left between them. The CDR3 extends over 13 amino acids.

The chain links TRBV2 to TRBJ2-2, with D possibly matching TRBD2 (6 bases). Germline CDR1 SNHLY, CDR2 FYNNEI. The CDR3 length is 15 residues. V was pared by 8 bases and J by 1 base, with 14 bases between. CDR3 sequence: CASSPGLRNTGELFF. CDR3 in DNA: TGTGCCAGCTCTCCGGGACTCAGGAACACCGGGGAGCTGTTTTTT. The whole variable domain, filled in from reference TRBV2 and TRBJ2-2, reads EPEVTQTPSHQVTQMGQEVILRCVPISNHLYFYWYRQILGQKVEFLVSFYNNEISEKSEIFDDQFSVERPDGSNFTLKIRSTKLEDSAMYFCASSPGLRNTGELFFGEGSRLTVL.

This chain links TRBV11-1 with TRBJ2-7; 9 nucleotides line up with TRBD1. Germline V gene lookup returns CDR1 SGHAT and CDR2 FQDESV (reference sequence). The CDR3 extends over 14 amino acids. J gave up 7 bases and V 5 bases, and 9 bases lay outside the gene matches. CDR3: CASSPRDRVWEQYF. DNA of the CDR3: TGTGCCAGCAGCCCGCGGGACAGGGTTTGGGAGCAGTACTTC.

The chain joins TRBV5-6 to TRBJ2-7, with 8 positions matching TRBD2. This CDR3 has 14 residues. From germline, CDR1 is SGHDT and CDR2 YYEEEE. V shed 4 bases, J shed 2 bases, and the junction held 5 bases outside the gene matches. The CDR3 bases are TGTGCCAGCAGCCGGGGACTAGACACCTACGAGCAGTACTTC. It specifies CASSRGLDTYEQYF.

The chain combines TRBV6-1 with TRBJ2-1; 13 bases match TRBD2. V gave up 8 bases and J gave up 7 bases; unmatched junction bases: 5. Germline CDR1 MNHNS, CDR2 SASEGT. The CDR3 covers 14 residues. The CDR3 loop is CASQGLAGRNEQFF. DNA of the CDR3: TGTGCCAGCCAGGGACTAGCGGGGAGGAATGAGCAGTTCTTC.

Note on this clone: An end of the junction differs from the germline gene, which may be a read error. The chain uses TRBV7-3 and TRBJ2-1, with D hard to call. The CDR3 totals 12 residues. The germline gives CDR1 SGHTA, CDR2 FQGTGA. Here the CDR3 reads CASSVTLNEQFF. DNA of the CDR3: TGTGCCAGCAGCGTAACACTAAATGAGCAGTTCTTC.

J is TRBJ1-2 and V is TRBV15; TRBD1 aligns across 8 bases. The CDR3 covers 15 residues. Trimming cost V 1 base and J 7 bases; bases outside gene matches: 8. Germline CDR1 and CDR2: LNHNV and YYDKDF (reference sequence). The CDR3 DNA is TGTGCCACCAGCAGAGGGGACAGGCAGGGGGCTGGCTACACCTTC. This codes for CATSRGDRQGAGYTF.

This clone was seen a handful of times. The rearrangement uses TRBV5-5 and TRBJ1-5; 7 bases fit TRBD1. Germline CDR1 reads SGHKS; CDR2 reads YYEKEE (reference sequence). The CDR3 sequence is 15 residues long. After removal of 4 bases from V and 1 base from J, the junction contained 5 bases not matched to a gene. CDR3 amino acids: CASSLTGNSNQPQHF. The CDR3 bases are TGTGCCAGCAGCCTGACAGGGAACAGCAATCAGCCCCAGCATTTT. Combining the CDR3 with reference TRBV5-5 and TRBJ1-5 gives the whole variable domain DAGVTQSPTHLIKTRGQQVTLRCSPISGHKSVSWYQQVLGQGPQFIFQYYEKEERGRGNFPDRFSARQFPNYSSELNVNALLLGDSALYLCASSLTGNSNQPQHFGDGTRLSIL.

The chain combines TRBV28 with TRBJ1-1, with 9 nucleotides matching TRBD1. This CDR3 region has 15 residues. The V segment lost 6 bases and the J segment 1 base; nucleotides outside the gene matches: 6. Germline V gene data show CDR1 as MDHEN and CDR2 as SYDVKM. The CDR3 DNA reads TGTGCCAGCAGAACAGGGGGCAAGGAGAACACTGAAGCTTTCTTT. Its protein is CASRTGGKENTEAFF.

The chain employs TRBV6-5 and TRBJ1-3; no clear D. V was pared by 2 bases and J by 2 bases, with 10 bases between. The CDR3 consists of 15 residues. CDR1 MNHEY and CDR2 SVGAGI come from the germline V gene. CDR3 DNA: TGTGCCAGCAGTTACACGGGCGGGGCTGGAAACACCATATATTTT. Encoded protein: CASSYTGGAGNTIYF.

The chain combines TRBV19 with TRBJ1-5; D is unclear. The CDR3 covers 12 residues. CDR1 LNHDA and CDR2 SQIVND come from the germline V gene (reference sequence). V was trimmed by 5 bases and J by 9 bases, leaving 11 bases between them. CDR3 amino acids: CASSVRVWPQHF. CDR3 DNA sequence: TGTGCCAGTAGTGTGCGCGTCTGGCCCCAGCATTTT.

This chain joins TRBV7-9 and TRBJ1-6; TRBD1 might be the D (6 bases). In germline, CDR1 is SEHNR, CDR2 FQNEAQ (reference sequence). Trimming removed 5 bases at V and 5 bases at J, with 10 bases between. The CDR3 is 14 residues long. CDR3 in amino acids: CASSRDTDNSPLHF. CDR3 nucleotides: TGTGCCAGCAGCCGGGACACGGATAATTCACCCCTCCACTTT.

The V and J genes are TRBV19 and TRBJ2-1, with D possibly being TRBD2 (6 bases). CDR3 length: 15 amino acids. V was cut by 7 bases and J by 0 bases, with 13 bases left in between. Germline values: CDR1 LNHDA, CDR2 SQIVND (reference sequence). The DNA for the CDR3 is TGTGCCAGTAAGGGGACTCGCGGCTCCTACAATGAGCAGTTCTTC. Protein product: CASKGTRGSYNEQFF.

This clone was detected only once. The J gene is TRBJ2-2, the V gene TRBV5-1; 8 positions agree with TRBD1. In germline, CDR1 is SGHRS, CDR2 YFSETQ. J gave up 7 bases and V 7 bases, and 9 bases lay outside the gene matches. This CDR3 has 14 residues. The CDR3 DNA sequence: TGCGCCAGCGGAGGACAGGGTGTTGTCGGGGAGCTGTTTTTT. Translated, it gives CASGGQGVVGELFF.

The V gene is TRBV6-1, the J gene TRBJ2-7; the match to TRBD1 covers 7 bases. The germline V gene encodes CDR1 MNHNS and CDR2 SASEGT. V lost 5 bases and J lost 3; bases outside the gene matches: 4. The CDR3 sequence is 13 residues long. The CDR3 DNA is TGTGCCAGCAGTATACAGGGGTACTACGAGCAGTACTTC. This translates into CASSIQGYYEQYF.

This chain links TRBV7-9 with TRBJ2-1; 8 positions agree with TRBD2. V shed 1 base, J shed 8 bases, and the junction held 13 bases outside the gene matches. The CDR3 is 17 amino acids. CDR1 is SEHNR, CDR2 FQNEAQ, per germline (reference sequence). CDR3: CASSLGGSSGSIDEQFF. CDR3 nucleotide sequence: TGTGCCAGCAGCTTAGGAGGTAGCAGCGGGAGTATCGATGAGCAGTTCTTC. The full variable domain, with the rest looked up from reference TRBV7-9 and TRBJ2-1, is DTGVSQNPRHKITKRGQNVTFRCDPISEHNRLYWYRQTLGQGPEFLTYFQNEAQLEKSRLLSDRFSAERPKGSFSTLEIQRTEQGDSAMYLCASSLGGSSGSIDEQFFGPGTRLTVL.

The chain has TRBV15 and TRBJ2-5, with 10 bases aligning to TRBD1. CDR3 length: 15 amino acids. Losses at the gene ends were 2 bases for V and 7 bases for J; bases not matched to a gene: 7. Per germline, CDR1 LNHNV and CDR2 YYDKDF (reference sequence). This CDR3 reads CATSRPGGTGVTQYF. The DNA for the CDR3 is TGTGCCACCAGCAGACCTGGAGGGACAGGGGTGACCCAGTACTTC.

This clone was counted a few times. The V gene is TRBV19, the J gene TRBJ1-5, with D possibly TRBD1 on 5 matching bases. With 0 bases removed from V and 6 bases from J, the gap between germline ends came to 12 bases. The CDR3 is 15 residues long. Germline V lookup: CDR1 LNHDA, CDR2 SQIVND (reference sequence). The CDR3: CASSIDYRTGQPQHF. The DNA for the CDR3 is TGTGCCAGTAGTATAGATTACAGGACGGGTCAGCCCCAGCATTTT. Full variable domain (rest looked up from reference TRBV19 and TRBJ1-5): DGGITQSPKYLFRKEGQNVTLSCEQNLNHDAMYWYRQDPGQGLRLIYYSQIVNDFQKGDIAEGYSVSREKKESFPLTVTSAQKNPTAFYLCASSIDYRTGQPQHFGDGTRLSIL.

This clone was seen a few times. The chain is built from TRBV30 and TRBJ1-2, with D possibly being TRBD1 (5 bases). Trimming took 0 bases from V and 4 from J, leaving 9 bases between them. The V gene's germline CDR1 is GTSNPN and CDR2 SVGIG (reference sequence). This CDR3 region has 13 residues. In DNA form, the CDR3 reads TGTGCCTGGAGTGTAGGGCAGGGCTATGGCTACACCTTC. Its protein is CAWSVGQGYGYTF.

The chain recombines TRBV28 with TRBJ2-4; unclear D gene. This CDR3 has 15 amino acids. V lost 8 bases, J lost 0 bases, and 14 bases lay in between. In germline, CDR1 is MDHEN, CDR2 SYDVKM. The CDR3 is CASQTGALAKNIQYF. The DNA for the CDR3 is TGTGCCAGCCAGACTGGTGCTCTAGCCAAAAACATTCAGTACTTC.

This clone was seen just once. The chain recombines TRBV6-1 with TRBJ1-5, with D possibly TRBD1 on 6 matching bases. The germline V gene has CDR1 MNHNS and CDR2 SASEGT. The V and J ends lost 5 bases and 1 base respectively, with 12 bases between them. The CDR3 covers 15 residues. The CDR3 sequence: CASSRQTGSNQPQHF. DNA for the CDR3: TGTGCCAGCAGTAGACAGACAGGCAGCAATCAGCCCCAGCATTTT.

About this clone itself: The junction differs from germline at one of its ends, possibly a read error. The rearrangement uses TRBV19 and TRBJ2-6, with D possibly matching TRBD2 (6 bases). This CDR3 is 15 amino acids long. Germline V gene sequence: CDR1 LNHDA, CDR2 SQIVND (reference sequence). CDR3 DNA: TGTGCCAGTTCGGGAAGGGACTCTGGGGCCAACGGCCTGACTTTC. Translation: CASSGRDSGANGLTF.

CDR3 DNA sequence: TGTGCCAGCAGCATACTGGGGGGGCGAGAGACCCAGTACTTC. Its protein is CASSILGGRETQYF. The chain combines TRBV7-9 with TRBJ2-5; D is possibly TRBD2 (7 bases). V was clipped by 5 bases and J by 4 bases, with 14 bases between them. This CDR3 comprises 14 residues. Per the germline V gene, CDR1 is SEHNR and CDR2 is FQNEAQ (reference sequence).

The chain combines TRBV27 with TRBJ2-4; possible D gene TRBD2, 5 bases. In germline, CDR1 is MNHEY, CDR2 SMNVEV (reference sequence). The CDR3 is 15 amino acids. Trimming stripped 5 bases from V and 2 bases from J, with 13 bases between. The DNA for the CDR3 is TGTGCCAGCAGTGAGGGTATGGGGACCAAAAACATTCAGTACTTC. Residues: CASSEGMGTKNIQYF.

This chain joins TRBV9 and TRBJ2-1, with TRBD2 identical over 8 bases. Germline lookup yields CDR1 SGDLS and CDR2 YYNGEE. V lost 0 bases to trimming and J lost 9 bases; unmatched junction nucleotides: 2. The CDR3 covers 13 residues. CDR3 region: CASSVGAGAEQFF. CDR3 DNA sequence: TGTGCCAGCAGCGTAGGAGCGGGAGCTGAGCAGTTCTTC.

This clone has just one count. This rearrangement joins TRBV13 to TRBJ2-3; 11 bases fit TRBD2. The CDR3 totals 16 residues. The germline V gene encodes CDR1 PRHDT and CDR2 FYEKMQ (reference sequence). J was trimmed by 4 bases and V by 5 bases; bases with no gene match: 8. The CDR3: CASSLLAGGTADTQYF. The CDR3 DNA follows: TGTGCCAGCAGCCTATTAGCGGGGGGGACGGCAGATACGCAGTATTTT.

This clone showed up just a few times. The sample contains more than one DNA sequence encoding this CDR3. The chain joins TRBV6-5 to TRBJ1-2, with D perhaps matching TRBD1 (6 bases). CDR1 is MNHEY and CDR2 is SVGAGI in the germline V gene. Trimming shortened V by 6 bases and J by 4 bases, and 9 bases separated the two germline ends. The CDR3 runs to 12 residues. CDR3 loop: CASSQGFYGYTF. CDR3 DNA: TGTGCCAGCAGCCAGGGGTTCTATGGCTACACCTTC.

The V and J genes are TRBV30 and TRBJ2-2; TRBD1 matches 7 bases. CDR1 is GTSNPN, CDR2 SVGIG, per germline (reference sequence). Trimming at V came to 2 bases and at J to 4 bases, leaving 10 bases not matched to a gene. The CDR3 spans 16 residues. The CDR3 DNA reads TGTGCCTGGAGTACCGGGACAGCCTTCTTCACCGGGGAGCTGTTTTTT. As protein: CAWSTGTAFFTGELFF.

This clone was observed a few times. The chain joins TRBV28 to TRBJ2-7, with TRBD1 matching 8 bases. V trimming: 1 base; J trimming: 4 bases; junction bases outside the gene matches: 12. Germline V CDR1 and CDR2: MDHEN, SYDVKM. The CDR3 loop spans 17 amino acids. DNA of the CDR3: TGTGCCAGCAGTTTATTTTTCCTTCGACAGGGGAAGTACGAGCAGTACTTC. This translates into CASSLFFLRQGKYEQYF.

The rearrangement uses TRBV5-6 and TRBJ2-1, with a possible D match to TRBD2 (5 bases). The V end was cut by 7 bases, the J end by 0 bases, with 11 bases between. The CDR3 covers 14 residues. Germline V CDR1 and CDR2: SGHDT, YYEEEE. The DNA of the CDR3 is TGTGCCAGCGTAGCGTTCAGCTCCTACAATGAGCAGTTCTTC. Translation gives CASVAFSSYNEQFF.